One and the same sample provided the 10 T cell receptor beta chains below, sequenced in a study of blood T cell repertoires in COVID-19. Data came from immunoSEQ multiplex PCR; TCRdb stores just in-frame clones and leaves some out. The sample shows fewer than 200,000 clones, about 87% of them seen only once. Material: peripheral blood. The receptors were sampled from a woman aged 70-85 years with COVID-19, enrolled during active disease.

CDR3 residues: CASSWRASRNTEAFF. The DNA for the CDR3 is TGTGCCAGCAGCTGGAGGGCGAGTCGGAACACTGAAGCTTTCTTT. The chain recombines TRBV7-8 with TRBJ1-1; no clear D gene. Trimming left V 4 bases short and J 1 base short, with 13 bases between. Per the germline V gene, CDR1 is SGHVS and CDR2 is FQNEAQ. The CDR3 contains 15 residues.

The chain employs TRBV12-5 and TRBJ2-7; TRBD1 matches 9 bases. J was trimmed by 4 bases and V by 6 bases; bases with no gene match: 10. This CDR3 spans 15 amino acids. From germline, CDR1 is LGHNT and CDR2 FRNRAP. The CDR3 region is CASGVSGTGSYEQYF. The DNA for the CDR3 is TGTGCTAGTGGCGTATCCGGGACAGGGAGTTACGAGCAGTACTTC.

V gene TRBV28 combines with J gene TRBJ1-2; D unclear. The CDR3 sequence is 14 residues long. The germline V gene has CDR1 MDHEN and CDR2 SYDVKM. The V end was cut by 4 bases, the J end by 8 bases, with 17 bases between. The CDR3 loop reads CASSSSQTKSGYTF. The CDR3 DNA sequence: TGTGCCAGCAGTTCATCACAGACGAAATCGGGCTACACCTTC.

The rearrangement joins TRBV19 to TRBJ2-7; a weak D match, TRBD1 (6 bases). This CDR3 region has 15 residues. The germline CDR1 and CDR2 sequences are LNHDA and SQIVND (reference sequence). The ends were cut back, 7 bases at V and 5 bases at J, with 21 bases in the middle. The CDR3 region is CASTYSGQGLNEQYF. The CDR3 region has the DNA TGTGCCAGTACCTACTCGGGGCAGGGGCTCAACGAGCAGTACTTC.

The gene calls are TRBV29-1 and TRBJ1-2; 8 bases fit TRBD1. The germline V gene has CDR1 SQVTM and CDR2 ANQGSEA. J gave up 5 bases and V 3 bases, and 5 bases lay outside the gene matches. The CDR3 runs to 13 residues. CDR3 in amino acids: CSVEDDRGYGYTF. CDR3 nucleotide sequence: TGCAGCGTTGAGGATGACAGGGGTTATGGCTACACCTTC.

The chain couples TRBV4-1 to TRBJ2-1, with 10 nucleotides matching TRBD2. CDR3 length equals 18 residues. V lost 0 bases, J lost 7 bases, and 12 bases stayed unmatched. Germline V gene data show CDR1 as MGHRA and CDR2 as YSYEKL. The CDR3 here is CASSQDVEASGSKNEQFF. Here the CDR3 DNA reads TGCGCCAGCAGCCAAGATGTAGAGGCTAGCGGGAGCAAAAATGAGCAGTTCTTC.

The CDR3 DNA reads as TGCGCCAGCAGCCCGCCGGGACAGGGCATATACGAGCAGTACTTC. The encoded protein is CASSPPGQGIYEQYF. The chain links TRBV5-1 to TRBJ2-7; 9 bases fit TRBD1. The length of the CDR3 is 15 residues. Germline CDR1 and CDR2: SGHRS and YFSETQ. J was trimmed by 4 bases and V by 4 bases; bases with no gene match: 9.

The V call is TRBV18, the J call TRBJ2-7; 7 nucleotides agree with TRBD1. The CDR3 loop spans 12 amino acids. V lost 5 bases to trimming and J lost 7 bases; unmatched junction nucleotides: 5. Germline assignment: CDR1 KGHSH and CDR2 LQKENI. The CDR3 loop reads CASSSTGEEQYF. In DNA, the CDR3 is TGTGCCAGCTCATCTACAGGGGAGGAGCAGTACTTC.

This clone was seen a few times. This sequence joins TRBV3-1 (or the pseudogene TRBV3-2) and TRBJ1-2, with D possibly being TRBD1 (5 bases). Germline V lookup: CDR1 LGHDT, CDR2 YNNKEL (reference sequence). The CDR3 is made up of 12 amino acids. The V and J ends lost 4 bases and 7 bases respectively, with 10 bases between them. The CDR3 DNA is TGTGCCAGCAGCCGACAGCGTAGTGGCTACACCTTC. Translation: CASSRQRSGYTF.

The chain uses TRBV30 and TRBJ2-3, with 14 bases aligning to TRBD2. J was trimmed by 6 bases and V by 7 bases; bases with no gene match: 6. Per the germline V gene, CDR1 is GTSNPN and CDR2 is SVGIG (reference sequence). The CDR3 is 14 residues long. This CDR3 reads CASETSGRADTQYF. DNA for the CDR3: TGTGCCTCTGAGACTAGCGGGAGGGCCGATACGCAGTATTTT.